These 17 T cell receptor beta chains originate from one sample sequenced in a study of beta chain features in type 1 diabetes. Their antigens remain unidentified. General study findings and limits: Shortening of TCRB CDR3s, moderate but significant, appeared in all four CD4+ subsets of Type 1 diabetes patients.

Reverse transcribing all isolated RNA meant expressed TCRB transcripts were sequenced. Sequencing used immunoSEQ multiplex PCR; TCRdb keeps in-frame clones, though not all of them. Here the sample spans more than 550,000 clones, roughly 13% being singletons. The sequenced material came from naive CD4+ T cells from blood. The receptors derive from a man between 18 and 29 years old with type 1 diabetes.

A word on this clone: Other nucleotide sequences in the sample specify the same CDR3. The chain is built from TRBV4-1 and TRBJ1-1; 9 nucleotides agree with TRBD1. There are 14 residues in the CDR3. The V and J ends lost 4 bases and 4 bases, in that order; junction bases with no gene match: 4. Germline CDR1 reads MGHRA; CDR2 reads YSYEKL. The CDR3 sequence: CASSLQGAVTEAFF. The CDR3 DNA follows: TGCGCCAGCAGCCTACAGGGGGCGGTCACTGAAGCTTTCTTT.

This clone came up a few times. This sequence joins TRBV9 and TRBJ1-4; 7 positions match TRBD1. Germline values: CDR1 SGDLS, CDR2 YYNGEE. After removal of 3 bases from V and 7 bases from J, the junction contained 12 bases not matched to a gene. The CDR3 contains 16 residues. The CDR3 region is CASSARNRGSGEKLFF. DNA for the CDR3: TGTGCCAGCAGCGCCAGAAACAGGGGATCTGGTGAAAAACTGTTTTTT.

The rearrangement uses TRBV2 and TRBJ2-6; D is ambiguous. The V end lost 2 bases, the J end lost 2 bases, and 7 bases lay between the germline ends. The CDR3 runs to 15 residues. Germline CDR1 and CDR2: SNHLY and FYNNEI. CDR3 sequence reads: CASSEKVPGANVLTF. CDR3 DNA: TGTGCCAGCAGTGAAAAGGTGCCTGGGGCCAACGTCCTGACTTTC. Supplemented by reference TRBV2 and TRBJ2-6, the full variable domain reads EPEVTQTPSHQVTQMGQEVILRCVPISNHLYFYWYRQILGQKVEFLVSFYNNEISEKSEIFDDQFSVERPDGSNFTLKIRSTKLEDSAMYFCASSEKVPGANVLTFGAGSRLTVL.

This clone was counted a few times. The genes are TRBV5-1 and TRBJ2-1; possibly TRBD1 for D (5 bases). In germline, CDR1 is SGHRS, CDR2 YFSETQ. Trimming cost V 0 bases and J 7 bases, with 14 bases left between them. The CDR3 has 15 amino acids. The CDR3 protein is CASSLGQGRLNEQFF. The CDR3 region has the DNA TGCGCCAGCAGCTTGGGGCAGGGAAGACTGAATGAGCAGTTCTTC.

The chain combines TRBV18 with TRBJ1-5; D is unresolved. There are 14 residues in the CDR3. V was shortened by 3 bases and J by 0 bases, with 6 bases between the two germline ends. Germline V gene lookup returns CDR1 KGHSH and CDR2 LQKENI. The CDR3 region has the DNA TGTGCCAGCTCACCCACGGATAGCAATCAGCCCCAGCATTTT. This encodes CASSPTDSNQPQHF.

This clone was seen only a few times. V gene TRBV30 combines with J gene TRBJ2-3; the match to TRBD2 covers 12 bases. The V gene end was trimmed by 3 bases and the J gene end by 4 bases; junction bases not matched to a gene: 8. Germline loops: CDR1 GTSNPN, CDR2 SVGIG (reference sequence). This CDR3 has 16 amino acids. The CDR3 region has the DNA TGTGCCTGGAGGTCCCCACTAGCGGGAGGCTCAGATACGCAGTATTTT. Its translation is CAWRSPLAGGSDTQYF.

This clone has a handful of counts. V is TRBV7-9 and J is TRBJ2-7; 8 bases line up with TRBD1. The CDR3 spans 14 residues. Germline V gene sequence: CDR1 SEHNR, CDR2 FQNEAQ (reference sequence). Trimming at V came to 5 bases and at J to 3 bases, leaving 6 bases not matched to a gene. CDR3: CASSPGQANYEQYF. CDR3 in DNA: TGTGCCAGCAGCCCGGGACAGGCAAACTACGAGCAGTACTTC.

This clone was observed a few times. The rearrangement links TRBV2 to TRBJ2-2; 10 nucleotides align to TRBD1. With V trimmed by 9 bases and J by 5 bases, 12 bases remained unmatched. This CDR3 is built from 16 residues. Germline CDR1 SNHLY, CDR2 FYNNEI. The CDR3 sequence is CARGPDRGLETGELFF. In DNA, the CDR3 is TGTGCCAGGGGACCCGACAGGGGGCTTGAAACCGGGGAGCTGTTTTTT.

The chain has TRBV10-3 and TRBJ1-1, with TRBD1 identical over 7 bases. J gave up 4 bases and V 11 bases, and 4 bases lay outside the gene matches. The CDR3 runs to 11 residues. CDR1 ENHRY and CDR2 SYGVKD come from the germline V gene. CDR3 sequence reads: CAAQGLTEAFF. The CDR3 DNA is TGTGCCGCACAGGGGCTCACTGAAGCTTTCTTT.

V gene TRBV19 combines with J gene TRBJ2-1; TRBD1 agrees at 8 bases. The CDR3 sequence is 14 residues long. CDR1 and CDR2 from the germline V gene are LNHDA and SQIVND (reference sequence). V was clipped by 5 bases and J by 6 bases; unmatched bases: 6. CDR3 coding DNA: TGTGCCAGTAGTGCGTGGGACAGGCGCAATGAGCAGTTCTTC. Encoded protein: CASSAWDRRNEQFF.

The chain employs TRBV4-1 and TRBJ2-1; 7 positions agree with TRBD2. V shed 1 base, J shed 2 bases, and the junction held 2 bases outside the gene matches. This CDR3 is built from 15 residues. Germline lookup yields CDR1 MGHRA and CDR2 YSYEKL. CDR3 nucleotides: TGCGCCAGCAGCCAAGGCGGGACTACCTACAATGAGCAGTTCTTC. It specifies CASSQGGTTYNEQFF.

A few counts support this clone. For the CDR3, the DNA is TGTGCCAGCAGCAAGGGACTCAGGAGCTCCTACGAGCAGTACTTC. Translating it yields CASSKGLRSSYEQYF. This rearrangement joins TRBV7-2 to TRBJ2-7; a possible D gene is TRBD2 (6 bases). Trimming cost V 5 bases and J 0 bases, with 14 bases left between them. Germline V gives CDR1 SGHTA, CDR2 FQGNSA. The CDR3 runs 15 residues.

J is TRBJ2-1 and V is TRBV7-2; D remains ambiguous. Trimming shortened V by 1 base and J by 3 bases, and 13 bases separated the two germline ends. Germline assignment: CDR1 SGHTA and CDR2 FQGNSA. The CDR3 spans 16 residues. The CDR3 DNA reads TGTGCCAGCAGCTTAGTTGCAGGTGGGAACTACAATGAGCAGTTCTTC. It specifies CASSLVAGGNYNEQFF.

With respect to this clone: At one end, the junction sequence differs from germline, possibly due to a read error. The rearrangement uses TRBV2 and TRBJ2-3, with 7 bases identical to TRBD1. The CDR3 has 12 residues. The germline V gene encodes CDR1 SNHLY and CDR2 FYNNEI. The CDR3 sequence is CVTHRGTDTQYF. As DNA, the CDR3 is TGCGTTACCCACAGGGGAACAGATACGCAGTATTTT.

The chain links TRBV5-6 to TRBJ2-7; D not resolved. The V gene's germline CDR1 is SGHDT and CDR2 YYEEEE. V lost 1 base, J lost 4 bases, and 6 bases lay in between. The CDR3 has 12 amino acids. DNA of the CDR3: TGTGCCAGCAGCTTGAAATTATACGAGCAGTACTTC. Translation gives CASSLKLYEQYF.

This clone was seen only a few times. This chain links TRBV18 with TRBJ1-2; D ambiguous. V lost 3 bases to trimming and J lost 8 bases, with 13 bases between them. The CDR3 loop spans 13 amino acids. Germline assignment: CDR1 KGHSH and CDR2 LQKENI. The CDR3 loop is CASSPENSGGYTF. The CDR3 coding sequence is TGTGCCAGCTCACCCGAGAACTCGGGAGGCTACACCTTC.

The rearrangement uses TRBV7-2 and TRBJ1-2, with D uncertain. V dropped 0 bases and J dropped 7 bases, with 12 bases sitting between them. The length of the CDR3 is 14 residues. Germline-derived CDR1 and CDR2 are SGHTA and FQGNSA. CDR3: CASSLARRTGGYTF. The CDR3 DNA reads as TGTGCCAGCAGCTTAGCGCGGCGCACCGGTGGCTACACCTTC.